The 27 T cell receptor beta chains below come from one sample, sequenced in a study of blood T cell repertoires in COVID-19. The method was immunoSEQ multiplex PCR; TCRdb's version includes in-frame clones alone and lacks a portion of them. The sample holds fewer than 75,000 clones, about 86% seen once. The sample comprised peripheral blood. The receptors originated from a man in his fifties with active COVID-19.

The gene calls are TRBV15 and TRBJ2-1, with D possibly matching TRBD2 (7 bases). The germline CDR1 and CDR2 sequences are LNHNV and YYDKDF (reference sequence). The V and J ends lost 6 bases and 6 bases respectively, with 18 bases between them. There are 15 residues in the CDR3. CDR3 sequence (DNA): TGTGCCACCAGGGAGGAGGGGGGGGCGGTCAATGAGCAGTTCTTC. Amino acid sequence: CATREEGGAVNEQFF.

V usage is TRBV2 and J usage is TRBJ2-7; D gene uncertain. The CDR3 sequence is 14 residues long. V lost 4 bases and J 7 bases, leaving 17 bases between the germline ends. Germline V gene data show CDR1 as SNHLY and CDR2 as FYNNEI. The CDR3 nucleotides read TGTGCCAGCAGTGTGGCAGGATCTACTTGGGAGCAGTACTTC. It encodes CASSVAGSTWEQYF. The full variable domain, its missing parts supplied by reference TRBV2 and TRBJ2-7, is EPEVTQTPSHQVTQMGQEVILRCVPISNHLYFYWYRQILGQKVEFLVSFYNNEISEKSEIFDDQFSVERPDGSNFTLKIRSTKLEDSAMYFCASSVAGSTWEQYFGPGTRLTVT.

The chain is built from TRBV3-1 (or the pseudogene TRBV3-2) and TRBJ2-5; TRBD1 might be the D (6 bases). Between the trimmed V and J ends, which lost 5 bases and 4 bases, there was a span of 11 bases. Germline CDR1 LGHDT, CDR2 YNNKEL (reference sequence). The CDR3 has 13 amino acids. The CDR3: CASSSTGPETQYF. In DNA form, the CDR3 reads TGTGCCAGCAGCTCAACAGGGCCAGAGACCCAGTACTTC.

The CDR3 loop reads CASSTTGYGYTF. For the CDR3, the DNA is TGTGCCAGCAGTACTACAGGGTATGGCTACACCTTC. V and J are TRBV12-3 or TRBV12-4 and TRBJ1-2, with D perhaps TRBD1 (6 bases). Between the trimmed V and J ends, which lost 5 bases and 5 bases, there was a span of 9 bases. The CDR3 length is 12 residues.

The V and J genes are TRBV19 and TRBJ1-2; 8 nucleotides line up with TRBD1. The CDR3 totals 17 residues. Trimming cost V 6 bases and J 7 bases; bases outside gene matches: 19. Germline CDR1 LNHDA, CDR2 SQIVND (reference sequence). The CDR3, as DNA: TGTGCCAGTAGCCTACTGTCGGCAGGGGGCAAAATAGGTGGCTACACCTTC. As protein: CASSLLSAGGKIGGYTF.

The rearrangement uses TRBV5-1 and TRBJ2-3; D possibly corresponds to TRBD1 (6 bases). This CDR3 spans 14 amino acids. Germline lookup yields CDR1 SGHRS and CDR2 YFSETQ. The ends were cut back, 8 bases at V and 4 bases at J, with 17 bases in the middle. CDR3 sequence: CASARQVPADTQYF. As DNA, the CDR3 is TGCGCCAGTGCACGACAGGTACCGGCAGATACGCAGTATTTT.

This chain joins TRBV9 and TRBJ1-1; TRBD1 agrees at 11 bases. With V trimmed by 4 bases and J by 6 bases, 14 bases remained unmatched. Germline CDR1 is SGDLS and CDR2 is YYNGEE. The CDR3 is made up of 17 amino acids. The CDR3, as DNA: TGTGCCAGCAGCCCCCGGGCGAGGGACAGGGGGATATCTGAAGCTTTCTTT. This encodes CASSPRARDRGISEAFF.

The chain carries TRBV9 and TRBJ2-5; 8 bases are a match to TRBD2. This CDR3 is built from 15 residues. V shed 0 bases, J shed 7 bases, and the junction held 8 bases outside the gene matches. CDR1 is SGDLS and CDR2 is YYNGEE in the germline V gene. The DNA of the CDR3 is TGTGCCAGCAGCGTAGGGACTAGCAGGGCGGGGACCCAGTACTTC. Its translation is CASSVGTSRAGTQYF.

The rearrangement joins TRBV11-2 to TRBJ1-2; tentatively, D is TRBD1 (5 bases). With 0 bases removed from V and 7 bases from J, the gap between germline ends came to 6 bases. Germline assignment: CDR1 SGHAT and CDR2 FQNNGV. The length of the CDR3 is 12 residues. The CDR3, as DNA: TGTGCCAGCAGCTTAGAGGGGGGTGGCTACACCTTC. Translated, it gives CASSLEGGGYTF.

This clone was picked up one time. The V call is TRBV18, the J call TRBJ2-1, with TRBD2 matching 11 bases. The trim removed 1 base at V and 1 base at J, leaving 0 bases unmatched. Germline CDR1 is KGHSH and CDR2 is LQKENI. CDR3 length: 16 residues. CDR3 nucleotides: TGTGCCAGCTCACCACTAGCGGGAGGGTCCTACAATGAGCAGTTCTTC. This translates into CASSPLAGGSYNEQFF.

V and J are TRBV10-1 and TRBJ2-7, with 8 nucleotides matching TRBD1. Trimming at V came to 2 bases and at J to 6 bases, leaving 0 bases not matched to a gene. Germline CDR1 WNHNN, CDR2 SYGVQD (reference sequence). CDR3 length: 12 residues. DNA of the CDR3: TGCGCCAGCAGTGAGGACAGGGGCGAGCAGTACTTC. Its translation is CASSEDRGEQYF.

The rearrangement joins TRBV10-1 to TRBJ2-1, with D maybe TRBD1 (6 bases). The V end lost 2 bases, the J end lost 0 bases, and 8 bases lay between the germline ends. From germline, CDR1 is WNHNN and CDR2 SYGVQD (reference sequence). The CDR3 length is 15 residues. The CDR3: CASSEDRSSYNEQFF. The CDR3 DNA is TGCGCCAGCAGTGAGGACAGGAGCTCCTACAATGAGCAGTTCTTC.

V is TRBV29-1 and J is TRBJ2-1; TRBD2 agrees at 10 bases. The V and J ends lost 3 bases and 6 bases, in that order; junction bases with no gene match: 11. This CDR3 comprises 16 residues. CDR1 is SQVTM, CDR2 ANQGSEA, per germline. The CDR3 region is CSVETTSGVISNEQFF. The CDR3, as DNA: TGCAGCGTTGAGACTACTAGCGGGGTAATCTCCAATGAGCAGTTCTTC.

The CDR3 spells CASSLWDRVGSEQFF. Here the CDR3 DNA reads TGTGCCAGCAGCTTATGGGACAGGGTCGGCAGTGAGCAGTTCTTC. The V gene is TRBV5-6, the J gene TRBJ2-1, with 9 bases identical to TRBD1. The junction had 9 bases not matched to a gene; V was cut back by 2 bases and J by 9 bases. The CDR3 totals 15 residues. Germline V gene lookup returns CDR1 SGHDT and CDR2 YYEEEE.

This chain connects TRBV5-6 to TRBJ2-1; 7 positions agree with TRBD2. Germline trimming cut 1 base from V and 9 bases from J; bases unmatched to any gene: 7. This CDR3 has 14 residues. Germline CDR1 SGHDT, CDR2 YYEEEE. The CDR3 sequence is CASSLMGGSGEQFF. The CDR3 bases are TGTGCCAGCAGCTTGATGGGAGGGAGCGGTGAGCAGTTCTTC.

The table lists this clone with a few counts. The CDR3 nucleotides are TGTGCCAGCAGCACCCGGACAGAGACCTACGAGCAGTACTTC. The encoded protein is CASSTRTETYEQYF. This chain links TRBV7-8 with TRBJ2-7, with a tentative D call TRBD1 (6 bases). Germline CDR1 is SGHVS and CDR2 is FQNEAQ. The V end lost 5 bases, the J end lost 2 bases, and 13 bases lay between the germline ends. The CDR3 is 14 amino acids.

In this sample, this clone turned up a few times. The chain recombines TRBV7-9 with TRBJ2-7, with 7 bases aligning to TRBD2. Losses at the gene ends were 5 bases for V and 2 bases for J; bases not matched to a gene: 6. Germline CDR1 SEHNR, CDR2 FQNEAQ (reference sequence). The CDR3 is 14 amino acids. The CDR3 here is CASSDSGLTYEQYV. In DNA, the CDR3 is TGTGCCAGCAGCGACTCGGGACTAACCTACGAGCAGTACGTC.

The gene calls are TRBV6-4 and TRBJ2-1, with D perhaps TRBD2 (6 bases). The CDR3 covers 12 residues. Trimming took off 0 bases at V and 13 bases at J, with 10 bases between the two ends. Germline V gene sequence: CDR1 MRHNA, CDR2 SNTAGT. In DNA form, the CDR3 reads TGTGCCAGCAGTGACTCGGTTAGCGGACAGTTCTTC. Amino acids: CASSDSVSGQFF.

This clone was detected only once. The chain links TRBV7-9 to TRBJ2-1; 7 nucleotides align to TRBD2. Germline assignment: CDR1 SEHNR and CDR2 FQNEAQ (reference sequence). CDR3 length: 13 amino acids. The V and J ends lost 0 bases and 7 bases, in that order; junction bases with no gene match: 0. CDR3 loop: CASSLALANEQFF. The CDR3 nucleotides are TGTGCCAGCAGCTTAGCACTAGCGAATGAGCAGTTCTTC.

The chain couples TRBV29-1 to TRBJ2-5; 12 bases fit TRBD1. The CDR3 loop spans 16 amino acids. After removal of 7 bases from V and 5 bases from J, the junction contained 14 bases not matched to a gene. CDR1 is SQVTM, CDR2 ANQGSEA, per germline. Here the CDR3 DNA reads TGCAGCGGAGCCGGGACAGGGGGCATAGGTGGGGAGACCCAGTACTTC. It specifies CSGAGTGGIGGETQYF.

J is TRBJ2-5 and V is TRBV7-8; unclear D gene. V was pared by 1 base and J by 3 bases, with 9 bases between. The V gene's germline CDR1 is SGHVS and CDR2 FQNEAQ. This CDR3 is 14 amino acids long. The CDR3 here is CASSLVRSEETQYF. The CDR3 region has the DNA TGTGCCAGCAGCTTAGTGAGGTCGGAAGAGACCCAGTACTTC.

The chain recombines TRBV7-3 with TRBJ2-2; D possibly corresponds to TRBD1 (5 bases). CDR3 length: 14 residues. Germline V CDR1 and CDR2: SGHTA, FQGTGA. The ends were cut back, 3 bases at V and 4 bases at J, with 9 bases in the middle. Here the CDR3 DNA reads TGTGCCAGCAGCTTCCAGGGAAGCACCGGGGAGCTGTTTTTT. It yields the protein CASSFQGSTGELFF.

The V gene is TRBV6-5, the J gene TRBJ1-1, with D perhaps TRBD1 (6 bases). V lost 7 bases and J lost 3, with 12 bases in between. CDR1 and CDR2 from the germline V gene are MNHEY and SVGAGI. CDR3 length equals 13 residues. The CDR3 loop is CASINQGHTEAFF. The DNA for the CDR3 is TGTGCCAGCATTAACCAGGGGCACACTGAAGCTTTCTTT.

This clone was detected only a few times. The chain uses TRBV5-6 and TRBJ1-3; maybe TRBD1 (6 bases). Germline-derived CDR1 and CDR2 are SGHDT and YYEEEE. This CDR3 is built from 14 residues. Trimming removed 4 bases from V and 1 base from J, with 9 bases in between. In DNA, the CDR3 is TGTGCCAGCAGCCAACAGGGTTCTGGAAACACCATATATTTT. This sequence encodes CASSQQGSGNTIYF.

The gene calls are TRBV15 and TRBJ2-3; 8 bases are shared with TRBD2. The CDR3 runs to 17 residues. Losses at the gene ends were 0 bases for V and 2 bases for J; bases not matched to a gene: 7. CDR1 is LNHNV and CDR2 is YYDKDF in the germline V gene (reference sequence). CDR3 in amino acids: CATSRDIAGYPTDTQYF. The CDR3 DNA sequence: TGTGCCACCAGCAGAGATATAGCGGGATACCCCACAGATACGCAGTATTTT.

The chain joins TRBV15 to TRBJ2-1, with 8 bases fitting TRBD1. Germline V gives CDR1 LNHNV, CDR2 YYDKDF (reference sequence). The CDR3 loop spans 15 amino acids. V gave up 5 bases and J gave up 2 bases; unmatched junction bases: 5. This chain's CDR3 is CATSLGRGPYNEQFF. Written as DNA, the CDR3 is TGTGCCACCAGCCTGGGCAGGGGGCCCTACAATGAGCAGTTCTTC. Variable domain in full (rest from reference TRBV15 and TRBJ2-1): DAMVIQNPRYQVTQFGKPVTLSCSQTLNHNVMYWYQQKSSQAPKLLFHYYDKDFNNEADTPDNFQSRRPNTSFCFLDIRSPGLGDTAMYLCATSLGRGPYNEQFFGPGTRLTVL.

The chain links TRBV7-8 to TRBJ2-2; tentative D call: TRBD1 (5 bases). This CDR3 spans 16 amino acids. V lost 5 bases to trimming and J lost 3 bases, with 16 bases between them. Germline V CDR1 and CDR2: SGHVS, FQNEAQ. In DNA, the CDR3 is TGTGCCAGCAGCGGCTACAGGACATCCGACACCGGGGAGCTGTTTTTT. Protein product: CASSGYRTSDTGELFF.